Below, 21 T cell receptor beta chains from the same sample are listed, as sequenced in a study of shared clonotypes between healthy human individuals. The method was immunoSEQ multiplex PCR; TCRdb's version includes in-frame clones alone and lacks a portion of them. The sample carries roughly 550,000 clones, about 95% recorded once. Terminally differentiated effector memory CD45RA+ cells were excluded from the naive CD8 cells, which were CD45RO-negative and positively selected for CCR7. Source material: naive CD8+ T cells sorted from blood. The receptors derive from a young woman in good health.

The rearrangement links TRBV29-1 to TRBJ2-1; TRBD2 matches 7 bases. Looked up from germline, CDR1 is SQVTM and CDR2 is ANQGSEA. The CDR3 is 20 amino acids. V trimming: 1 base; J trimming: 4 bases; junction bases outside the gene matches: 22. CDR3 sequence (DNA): TGCAGCGTTGAAGGCGCAACTAGCGAGACACCAACGAGCAAGTACAATGAGCAGTTCTTC. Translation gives CSVEGATSETPTSKYNEQFF.

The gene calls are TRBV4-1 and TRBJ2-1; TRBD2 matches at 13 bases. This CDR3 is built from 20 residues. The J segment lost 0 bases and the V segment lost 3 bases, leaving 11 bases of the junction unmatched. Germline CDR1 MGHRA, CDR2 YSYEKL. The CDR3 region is CASSHPLGTSGKSSYNEQFF. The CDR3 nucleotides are TGCGCCAGCAGCCACCCTCTCGGGACTAGCGGGAAGAGCTCCTACAATGAGCAGTTCTTC.

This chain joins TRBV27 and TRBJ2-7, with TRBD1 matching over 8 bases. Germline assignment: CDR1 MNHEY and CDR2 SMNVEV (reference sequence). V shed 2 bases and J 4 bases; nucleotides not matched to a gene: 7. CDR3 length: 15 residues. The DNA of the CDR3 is TGTGCCAGCAGTTTACTCAGGGGGCAGCCTTACGAGCAGTACTTC. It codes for CASSLLRGQPYEQYF.

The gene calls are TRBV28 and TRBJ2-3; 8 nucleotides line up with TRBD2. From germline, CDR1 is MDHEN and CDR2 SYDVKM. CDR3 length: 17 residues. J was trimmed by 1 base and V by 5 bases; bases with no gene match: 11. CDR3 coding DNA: TGTGCCAGCAGTCCCTTCCTGTGGCGGGAGGGCACAGATACGCAGTATTTT. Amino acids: CASSPFLWREGTDTQYF.

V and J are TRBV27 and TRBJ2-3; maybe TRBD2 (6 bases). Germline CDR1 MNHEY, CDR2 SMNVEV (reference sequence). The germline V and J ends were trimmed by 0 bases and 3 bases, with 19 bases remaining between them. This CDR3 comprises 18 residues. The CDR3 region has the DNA TGTGCCAGCAGTTTATCTTGGGAGGACGAGGGCGGGACAGATACGCAGTATTTT. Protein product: CASSLSWEDEGGTDTQYF.

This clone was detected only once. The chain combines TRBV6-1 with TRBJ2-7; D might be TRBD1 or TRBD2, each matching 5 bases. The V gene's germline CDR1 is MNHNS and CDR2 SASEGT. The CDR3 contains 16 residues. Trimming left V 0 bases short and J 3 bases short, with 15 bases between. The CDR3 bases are TGTGCCAGCAGTGAAGCGCCGAGGGGTATGAACTACGAGCAGTACTTC. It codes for CASSEAPRGMNYEQYF.

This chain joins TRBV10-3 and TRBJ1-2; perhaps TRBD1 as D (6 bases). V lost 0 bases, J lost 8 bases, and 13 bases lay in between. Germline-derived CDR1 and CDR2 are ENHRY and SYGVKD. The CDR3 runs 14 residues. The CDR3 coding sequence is TGTGCCATCAGTGAGTCGATTGGGGGCGAAGGCTACACCTTC. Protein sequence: CAISESIGGEGYTF.

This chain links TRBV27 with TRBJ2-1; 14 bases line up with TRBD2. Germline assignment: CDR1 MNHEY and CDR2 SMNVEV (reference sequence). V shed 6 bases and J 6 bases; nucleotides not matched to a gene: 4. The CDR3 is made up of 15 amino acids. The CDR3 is CASSGLAGGGNEQFF. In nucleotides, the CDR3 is TGTGCCAGCAGCGGACTAGCGGGGGGAGGCAATGAGCAGTTCTTC.

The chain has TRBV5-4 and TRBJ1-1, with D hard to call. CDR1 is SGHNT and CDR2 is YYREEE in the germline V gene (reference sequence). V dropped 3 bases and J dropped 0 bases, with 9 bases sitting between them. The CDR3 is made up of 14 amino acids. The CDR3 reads CASSSGGMNTEAFF. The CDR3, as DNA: TGTGCCAGCAGCTCCGGTGGAATGAACACTGAAGCTTTCTTT.

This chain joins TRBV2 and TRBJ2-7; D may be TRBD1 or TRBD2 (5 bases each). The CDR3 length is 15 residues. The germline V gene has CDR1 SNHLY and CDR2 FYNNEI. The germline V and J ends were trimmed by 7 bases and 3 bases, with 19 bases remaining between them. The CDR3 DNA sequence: TGTGCCAGCACCGGGGCCCCAGAGACCTTCTACGAGCAGTACTTC. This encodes CASTGAPETFYEQYF.

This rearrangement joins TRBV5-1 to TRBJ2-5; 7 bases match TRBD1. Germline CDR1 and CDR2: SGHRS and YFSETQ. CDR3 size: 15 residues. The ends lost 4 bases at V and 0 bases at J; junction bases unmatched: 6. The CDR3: CASSKQGGHQETQYF. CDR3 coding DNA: TGCGCCAGCAGCAAGCAAGGGGGCCACCAAGAGACCCAGTACTTC. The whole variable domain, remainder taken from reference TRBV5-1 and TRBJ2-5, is KAGVTQTPRYLIKTRGQQVTLSCSPISGHRSVSWYQQTPGQGLQFLFEYFSETQRNKGNFPGRFSGRQFSNSRSEMNVSTLELGDSALYLCASSKQGGHQETQYFGPGTRLLVL.

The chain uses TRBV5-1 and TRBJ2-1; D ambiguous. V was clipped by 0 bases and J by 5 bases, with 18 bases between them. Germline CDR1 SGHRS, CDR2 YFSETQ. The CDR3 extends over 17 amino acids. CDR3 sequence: CASSLDLIRNGNNEQFF. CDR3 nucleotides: TGCGCCAGCAGCTTGGACTTAATCCGGAATGGGAACAATGAGCAGTTCTTC. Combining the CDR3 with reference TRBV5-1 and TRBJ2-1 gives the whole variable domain KAGVTQTPRYLIKTRGQQVTLSCSPISGHRSVSWYQQTPGQGLQFLFEYFSETQRNKGNFPGRFSGRQFSNSRSEMNVSTLELGDSALYLCASSLDLIRNGNNEQFFGPGTRLTVL.

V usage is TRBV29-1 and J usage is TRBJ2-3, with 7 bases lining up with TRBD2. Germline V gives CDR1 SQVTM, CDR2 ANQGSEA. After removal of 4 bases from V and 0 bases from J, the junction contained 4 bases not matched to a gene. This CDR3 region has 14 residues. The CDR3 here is CSVGIAGSTDTQYF. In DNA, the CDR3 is TGCAGCGTTGGGATAGCGGGTAGCACAGATACGCAGTATTTT.

The CDR3 bases are TGTGCCTGGGGGCAGGTTTCTAACTATGGCTACACCTTC. Translating gives CAWGQVSNYGYTF. This chain uses TRBV30 with TRBJ1-2; D gene unclear. The CDR3 spans 13 residues. The germline V gene has CDR1 GTSNPN and CDR2 SVGIG (reference sequence). Trimming cost V 5 bases and J 0 bases, with 10 bases left between them.

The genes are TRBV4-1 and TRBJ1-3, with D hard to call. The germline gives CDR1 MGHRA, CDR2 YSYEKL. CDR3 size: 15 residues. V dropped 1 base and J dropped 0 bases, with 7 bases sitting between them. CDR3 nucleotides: TGCGCCAGCAGCCAAGGCCAAAACTCTGGAAACACCATATATTTT. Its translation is CASSQGQNSGNTIYF.

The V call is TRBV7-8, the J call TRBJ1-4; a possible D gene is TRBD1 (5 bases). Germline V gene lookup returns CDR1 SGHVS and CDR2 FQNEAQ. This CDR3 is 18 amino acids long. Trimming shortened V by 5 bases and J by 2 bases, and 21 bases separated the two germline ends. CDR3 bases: TGTGCCAGCAGCCTAAGGGGACGACCGAGTAAGACTAATGAAAAACTGTTTTTT. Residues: CASSLRGRPSKTNEKLFF.

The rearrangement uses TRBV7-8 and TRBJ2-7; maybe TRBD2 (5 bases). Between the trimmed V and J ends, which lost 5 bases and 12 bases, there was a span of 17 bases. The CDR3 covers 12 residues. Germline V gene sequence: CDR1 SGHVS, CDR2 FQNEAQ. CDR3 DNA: TGTGCCAGCAGCCTAATGGAACGGGAACCGTACTTC. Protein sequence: CASSLMEREPYF.

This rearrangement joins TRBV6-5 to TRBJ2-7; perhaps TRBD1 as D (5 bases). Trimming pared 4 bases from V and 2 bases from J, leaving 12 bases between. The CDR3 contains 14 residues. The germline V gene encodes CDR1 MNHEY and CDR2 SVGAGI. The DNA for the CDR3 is TGTGCCAGCAGTTCGGACGGACAACCCTACGAGCAGTACTTC. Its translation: CASSSDGQPYEQYF.

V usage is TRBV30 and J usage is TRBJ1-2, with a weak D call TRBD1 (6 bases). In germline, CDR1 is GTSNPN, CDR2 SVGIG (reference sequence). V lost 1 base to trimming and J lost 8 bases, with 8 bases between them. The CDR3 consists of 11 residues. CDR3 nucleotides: TGTGCCTGGAGTGACAGGGACGGCTACACCTTC. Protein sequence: CAWSDRDGYTF.

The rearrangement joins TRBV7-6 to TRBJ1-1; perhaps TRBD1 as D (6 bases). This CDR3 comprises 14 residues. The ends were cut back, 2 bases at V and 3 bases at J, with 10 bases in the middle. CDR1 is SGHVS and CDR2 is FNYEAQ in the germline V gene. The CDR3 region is CASSLPEGDTEAFF. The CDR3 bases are TGTGCCAGCAGCTTACCGGAGGGGGACACTGAAGCTTTCTTT.

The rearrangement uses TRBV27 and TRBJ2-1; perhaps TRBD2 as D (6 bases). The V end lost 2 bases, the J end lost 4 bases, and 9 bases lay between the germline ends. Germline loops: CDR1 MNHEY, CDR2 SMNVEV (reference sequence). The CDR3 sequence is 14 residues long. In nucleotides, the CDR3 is TGTGCCAGCAGTTTAGCGGGACTTTACAATGAGCAGTTCTTC. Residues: CASSLAGLYNEQFF.